This T cell receptor (beta chain) was sequenced during a study of T cells after posttransplantation cyclophosphamide (dated by TCRdb to 2016 to 2017). With respect to the entire study: Using TRB sequencing, the study followed how the T cell repertoire reconstituted after myeloablative bone marrow transplantation in which posttransplantation cyclophosphamide served as GVHD prophylaxis. Antigen receptor sequencing covered samples from a few dozen PTCy-treated patients and 15 to 20 of their related bone marrow donors. TRB sequencing was performed on blood from all 35 or so PTCy patients with 1-year posttransplant specimens. In 3 patients, up to about 3 additional blood samples taken between 2 and 5.2 years after transplant also underwent TRB sequencing, as did pretransplant blood from several patients. Because TRA and TRB clonality correlated tightly in roughly nine samples, the subsequent TCR analyses were limited to TRB only. Public TRB sequences were queried against a database of over 3,600 sequences associated with responses to pathogens, tumor antigens, self-antigens and alloantigens. General findings and caveats noted by the study authors: Donor-recipient similarity was low at 1-2 months but rose over the first year, and later blood repertoires were often dominated by donor CD8+ memory clones. The TRB repertoires of T cells infiltrating skin or GI tract showed only limited overlap with the TRB repertoires of T cells in blood. Across the roughly 40 patients, TRB clonality was highly associated with recipient CMV seropositivity and CMV reactivation, and diversity with PTCy was similar to that in the CNI/methotrexate controls.

TRB sequencing used genomic DNA with the immunoSEQ assay at survey resolution or the hsTCRB kit. The source study handled its data this way. The immunoSEQ software handled initial read processing, and the LymphoSeq R package was used for repertoire analyses. Clonality was calculated as 1 minus normalized Shannon entropy, and the Gini coefficient was also calculated for each TRB dataset. To infer phenotypes in unsorted samples, TRB sequences from sorted subsets of the recipient or donor were mapped onto unsorted samples from the same recipient. TCRdb retrieved this table from immuneACCESS and kept in-frame rearrangements only. Not all clones are present; in checked studies, unresolved V genes account for under half, and no reason is known for the remainder. V and J calls and clone size are copied from that table; D and trimming were computed from the DNA. The sample has about 25,000 clones on record, with no singletons. About 1.5% of the sample is in the top ten clones.

This clone came up many times. What antigen it recognizes has not been identified. Per-base qualities were not stored, and no clone one base away is much larger. Peripheral blood samples were provided by related bone marrow donors on the day of marrow donation. Mononuclear cells from peripheral blood and bone marrow were separated by Ficoll-Hypaque density centrifugation and then cryopreserved. In the germline V gene, CDR1 corresponds to SGHVS and CDR2 to FNYEAQ. After removal of 1 base from V and 0 bases from J, the junction retains 6 bases not matched to a gene. The CDR3 starts with the cysteine, ends with the phenylalanine, and has 16 residues. Solely the CDR3 DNA is kept, with 48 bases framed from the first base.

The sample consisted of PBMCs. The receptor was derived from a man aged 50-60 years in good health, CMV-negative, and a related stem cell transplant donor. The chain links TRBV7-6 with TRBJ2-7, with 7 middle bases fitting TRBD1. For the CDR3, the sequence is CASSLGGQLFSYEQYF. The bases read TGTGCCAGCAGCTTAGGGGGACAGCTTTTCTCCTACGAGCAGTACTTC. Joined to the reference TRBV7-6 and TRBJ2-7 proteins, this CDR3 gives the full variable domain: GAGVSQSPRYKVTKRGQDVALRCDPISGHVSLYWYRQALGQGPEFLTYFNYEAQQDKSGLPNDRFSAERPEGSISTLTIQRTEQRDSAMYRCASSLGGQLFSYEQYFGPGTRLTVT.